The 26 T cell receptor beta chains reported below all come from one sample, sequenced in a study of blood T cell repertoires in COVID-19. Clones were sequenced by immunoSEQ multiplex PCR, and TCRdb holds only the in-frame ones, with some missing. This table holds 35,000 to 45,000 clones, roughly 80% found once. The sample comprised peripheral blood. Source of these receptors: a man aged 65 to 79 with acute or convalescent COVID-19.

In this sample, this clone turned up a few times. The chain carries TRBV6-2 or TRBV6-3 and TRBJ2-7, with 11 positions matching TRBD2. Germline loops: CDR1 MNHEY, CDR2 SVGEGT. The CDR3 runs 17 residues. With 4 bases clipped from V and 2 bases from J, the junction kept 10 bases outside the gene matches. CDR3: CASSWGTSGGEPYEQYF. The CDR3 coding sequence is TGTGCCAGCAGTTGGGGGACTAGCGGAGGGGAACCCTACGAGCAGTACTTC.

This clone has a single count. The V call is TRBV6-5, the J call TRBJ1-5; no clear D. Trimming left V 4 bases short and J 2 bases short, with 6 bases between. The CDR3 contains 13 residues. Per the germline V gene, CDR1 is MNHEY and CDR2 is SVGAGI. CDR3 nucleotides: TGTGCCAGCAGTTCAGAAGGCAATCAGCCCCAGCATTTT. Amino acid sequence: CASSSEGNQPQHF.

The rearrangement links TRBV6-1 to TRBJ2-3, with 7 bases that match TRBD2. Germline V gives CDR1 MNHNS, CDR2 SASEGT. V lost 0 bases, J lost 3 bases, and 9 bases stayed unmatched. CDR3 length: 17 residues. The CDR3 loop is CASSEAISGGGTDTQYF. DNA for the CDR3: TGTGCCAGCAGTGAAGCGATCTCTGGGGGAGGGACAGATACGCAGTATTTT.

The J gene is TRBJ1-6, the V gene TRBV5-6, with TRBD1 matching 8 bases. The CDR3 runs to 15 residues. Germline V CDR1 and CDR2: SGHDT, YYEEEE. Losses at the gene ends were 3 bases for V and 10 bases for J; bases not matched to a gene: 9. CDR3 sequence: CASSWQGAHVSPLHF. CDR3 in DNA: TGTGCCAGCAGCTGGCAGGGGGCTCATGTGTCACCCCTCCACTTT. Complete variable domain (other parts from reference TRBV5-6 and TRBJ1-6): DAGVTQSPTHLIKTRGQQVTLRCSPKSGHDTVSWYQQALGQGPQFIFQYYEEEERQRGNFPDRFSGHQFPNYSSELNVNALLLGDSALYLCASSWQGAHVSPLHFGNGTRLTVT.

Written as DNA, the CDR3 is TGTGCCAGTAGACCTATCTCCGGGGGAACTTACGAGCAGTACTTC. Protein: CASRPISGGTYEQYF. The rearrangement joins TRBV19 to TRBJ2-7; D may be TRBD2 (6 bases). This CDR3 has 15 residues. The V gene lost 6 bases and the J gene lost 4 bases, with 19 bases spanning the gap. Germline V gene sequence: CDR1 LNHDA, CDR2 SQIVND (reference sequence).

The chain links TRBV29-1 to TRBJ2-7, with 7 bases matching TRBD1. This CDR3 region has 15 residues. V dropped 0 bases and J dropped 6; count of bases not matched to a gene: 11. Germline V gives CDR1 SQVTM, CDR2 ANQGSEA. The CDR3 DNA sequence: TGCAGCGTTGAAGAGGTGGCAGGGGGTTCATTCGAGCAGTACTTC. Its protein product is CSVEEVAGGSFEQYF.

The V call is TRBV7-2, the J call TRBJ2-3; 7 nucleotides agree with TRBD1. The CDR3 runs to 17 residues. V was pared by 0 bases and J by 3 bases, with 9 bases of the junction left unmatched. Germline V CDR1 and CDR2: SGHTA, FQGNSA. In nucleotides, the CDR3 is TGTGCCAGCAGCTTAGCGATCGGCAGGGGGAAAACAGATACGCAGTATTTT. Encoded protein: CASSLAIGRGKTDTQYF.

V and J are TRBV20-1 and TRBJ1-1, with TRBD1 matching over 9 bases. This CDR3 comprises 11 residues. The V gene end was trimmed by 5 bases and the J gene end by 5 bases; junction bases not matched to a gene: 0. Germline CDR1 DFQATT, CDR2 SNEGSKA (reference sequence). In DNA form, the CDR3 reads TGCAGTGCTGACAGGGGGACTGAAGCTTTCTTT. Translation: CSADRGTEAFF.

This clone has a handful of counts. CDR3 coding DNA: TGTGCCAGCAGCGGACTACCCGGGACCTACAATGAGCAGTTCTTC. It codes for CASSGLPGTYNEQFF. The genes are TRBV6-4 and TRBJ2-1, with TRBD2 as a possible D gene (6 bases). In germline, CDR1 is MRHNA, CDR2 SNTAGT. The V end was cut by 6 bases, the J end by 2 bases, with 14 bases between. This CDR3 has 15 residues.

The sample holds a few counts of this clone. The J gene is TRBJ1-4, the V gene TRBV19; D uncertain. V shed 4 bases and J shed 4 bases, with 10 bases lying between them. The germline V gene encodes CDR1 LNHDA and CDR2 SQIVND (reference sequence). The CDR3 covers 14 residues. In DNA form, the CDR3 reads TGTGCCAGTAGTAAACTCGAAGATAATGAAAAACTGTTTTTT. Amino acid sequence: CASSKLEDNEKLFF.

The gene calls are TRBV19 and TRBJ2-1, with 7 bases lining up with TRBD1. The CDR3 has 17 amino acids. J gave up 0 bases and V 3 bases, and 8 bases lay outside the gene matches. Germline loops: CDR1 LNHDA, CDR2 SQIVND (reference sequence). The CDR3 protein is CASSIMRQGTSYNEQFF. CDR3 bases: TGTGCCAGTAGTATCATGCGACAGGGCACCTCCTACAATGAGCAGTTCTTC.

The chain links TRBV5-4 to TRBJ1-6, with D hard to call. The V gene lost 1 base and the J gene lost 8 bases, with 7 bases spanning the gap. The CDR3 totals 13 residues. Germline V gene data show CDR1 as SGHNT and CDR2 as YYREEE (reference sequence). The CDR3 region is CASSLKIDSPLHF. The CDR3 region has the DNA TGTGCCAGCAGCTTGAAAATCGATTCACCCCTCCACTTT.

This clone was detected only a few times. V and J are TRBV3-1 (or the pseudogene TRBV3-2) and TRBJ2-7; possibly TRBD2 for D (6 bases). The V and J ends lost 3 bases and 6 bases respectively, with 15 bases between them. Looked up from germline, CDR1 is LGHDT and CDR2 is YNNKEL (reference sequence). The CDR3 is 14 residues long. CDR3 nucleotides: TGTGCCAGCAGCCACGGGACTCAATCCGGCGAGCAGTACTTC. Protein product: CASSHGTQSGEQYF.

The V and J genes are TRBV7-2 and TRBJ2-7, with 10 bases lining up with TRBD2. V was clipped by 3 bases and J by 4 bases; unmatched bases: 3. Germline loops: CDR1 SGHTA, CDR2 FQGNSA. The CDR3 loop spans 14 amino acids. The CDR3 coding sequence is TGTGCCAGCAGCTTCGGACTAGCGGATTACGAGCAGTACTTC. Protein product: CASSFGLADYEQYF.

This rearrangement joins TRBV3-1 (or the pseudogene TRBV3-2) to TRBJ2-3, with TRBD1 identical over 7 bases. V gave up 4 bases and J gave up 2 bases; unmatched junction bases: 6. The CDR3 is made up of 15 amino acids. Germline V gene sequence: CDR1 LGHDT, CDR2 YNNKEL (reference sequence). The CDR3 bases are TGTGCCAGCAGCCCCCCCAGGGGGTACACAGATACGCAGTATTTT. Translation: CASSPPRGYTDTQYF.

The J gene is TRBJ2-7, the V gene TRBV6-2 or TRBV6-3, with 12 bases identical to TRBD1. CDR1 and CDR2 (germline): MNHEY, SVGEGT. The V segment lost 1 base and the J segment 3 bases; nucleotides outside the gene matches: 10. The CDR3 length is 18 residues. The DNA for the CDR3 is TGTGCCAGCAGTTACTACCGGGACAGGGGGCCCAGGGGCTACGAGCAGTACTTC. The encoded protein is CASSYYRDRGPRGYEQYF.

The rearrangement joins TRBV6-5 to TRBJ2-1, with TRBD2 as a possible D gene (6 bases). The CDR3 is 14 residues long. Deletions cut 5 bases from V and 8 bases from J, with 16 bases between. CDR1 and CDR2 from the germline V gene are MNHEY and SVGAGI. CDR3 loop: CASSNRDWEDEQFF. DNA of the CDR3: TGTGCCAGCAGTAATCGGGACTGGGAAGATGAGCAGTTCTTC.

The chain couples TRBV6-5 to TRBJ1-1; D is uncertain. The CDR3 runs to 15 residues. Trimming stripped 2 bases from V and 1 base from J, with 11 bases between. Germline values: CDR1 MNHEY, CDR2 SVGAGI. DNA of the CDR3: TGTGCCAGCAGTTACGGGTCCGAGGCGAACACTGAAGCTTTCTTT. Translating it yields CASSYGSEANTEAFF.

The V call is TRBV18, the J call TRBJ1-1; a possible D gene is TRBD1 (5 bases). Looked up from germline, CDR1 is KGHSH and CDR2 is LQKENI. This CDR3 contains 15 residues. Trimming cost V 6 bases and J 0 bases, with 14 bases left between them. The CDR3 is CASSFLGGLNTEAFF. In DNA, the CDR3 is TGTGCCAGCTCCTTCCTGGGGGGATTGAACACTGAAGCTTTCTTT.

This clone has only one observation. The chain employs TRBV20-1 and TRBJ2-5; TRBD1 agrees at 8 bases. V was pared by 3 bases and J by 6 bases, with 9 bases of the junction left unmatched. The CDR3 runs to 14 residues. CDR1 and CDR2 (germline): DFQATT, SNEGSKA (reference sequence). Written as DNA, the CDR3 is TGCAGTGCTAGTTTTGGACAGGGAATGAAGACCCAGTACTTC. It codes for CSASFGQGMKTQYF.

The chain employs TRBV6-2 or TRBV6-3 and TRBJ2-4; D gene unclear. The CDR3 contains 19 residues. V lost 0 bases, J lost 1 base, and 19 bases lay in between. The germline V gene encodes CDR1 MNHEY and CDR2 SVGEGT. CDR3 amino acids: CASSYSKVESVVAKNIQYF. CDR3 DNA: TGTGCCAGCAGTTACTCGAAAGTCGAGAGCGTCGTGGCCAAAAACATTCAGTACTTC.

The chain uses TRBV28 and TRBJ2-1; 9 nucleotides line up with TRBD1. The CDR3 is 14 residues long. The junction had 4 bases not matched to a gene; V was cut back by 7 bases and J by 3 bases. Germline values: CDR1 MDHEN, CDR2 SYDVKM. CDR3 coding DNA: TGTGCCAGCACAACAGGGGGCTTCTACAATGAGCAGTTCTTC. It yields the protein CASTTGGFYNEQFF.

The chain couples TRBV27 to TRBJ2-7; unclear D gene. The germline V and J ends were trimmed by 0 bases and 2 bases, with 8 bases remaining between them. The CDR3 is made up of 14 amino acids. The germline gives CDR1 MNHEY, CDR2 SMNVEV (reference sequence). DNA of the CDR3: TGTGCCAGCAGTTTATCGCGGCTAACCTACGAGCAGTACTTC. This codes for CASSLSRLTYEQYF.

This clone was detected only a few times. The chain is built from TRBV7-2 and TRBJ2-7, with D possibly matching TRBD2 (5 bases). Germline V CDR1 and CDR2: SGHTA, FQGNSA. V lost 5 bases to trimming and J lost 2 bases, with 13 bases between them. CDR3 length: 14 amino acids. Here the CDR3 DNA reads TGTGCCAGCAGCGCTAATAGCGACCCCTACGAGCAGTACTTC. Translating it yields CASSANSDPYEQYF.

This chain links TRBV9 with TRBJ2-7, with a tentative D call TRBD2 (5 bases). Trimming took off 0 bases at V and 3 bases at J, with 10 bases between the two ends. Germline CDR1 reads SGDLS; CDR2 reads YYNGEE. The CDR3 has 14 residues. Here the CDR3 reads CASSVDPGNYEQYF. In nucleotides, the CDR3 is TGTGCCAGCAGCGTAGATCCGGGAAACTACGAGCAGTACTTC.

This sequence joins TRBV21-1 and TRBJ1-1. TRBV21-1 constitutes a pseudogene. The CDR3 length is 14 residues. This CDR3 reads CASSTTDGKNEAFF. CDR3 DNA: TGTGCCAGCAGCACTACGGACGGGAAAAACGAAGCTTTCTTT.